This T cell receptor beta chain is from a study of Ad26.COV2.S vaccination and SARS-CoV-2 variants. Method: immunoSEQ multiplex PCR; TCRdb's copy keeps in-frame clones and lacks some. The sample records 350,000 to 600,000 clones, 89% being singletons. CDR1 is MGHRA, CDR2 YSYEKL, per germline. The V end was cut by 1 base, the J end by 2 bases, with 9 bases between. The CDR3 extends over 15 amino acids. The treatment: over 15 received Ad26.COV2.S at low or high dose, single or two shots; five or six received placebo; per-sample allocation not given. The samples were gathered on day 63 after the first injection of vaccine or placebo.

The clonotype was recovered from a person aged 18-65 years who received the Ad26.COV2.S COVID-19 vaccine or a placebo. This rearrangement joins TRBV4-1 to TRBJ1-5; D not resolved. The source material was peripheral blood, sampled in a trial of Ad26.COV2.S vaccine versus placebo. The CDR3 sequence: CASSQGGLRNQPQHF. CDR3 in DNA: TGCGCCAGCAGCCAAGGAGGTCTACGCAATCAGCCCCAGCATTTT.